The 16 T cell receptor beta chains below all came from one sample that was sequenced in a study of identical twins. TCRdb reanalysed the 5' RACE reads using MiXCR and keeps one entry per CDR3 protein. The table records hundreds of thousands of distinct CDR3 sequences, around 7.5% of them present only once. These same data were also listed under a study on yellow fever vaccine responses in identical twins.

The sample consisted of PBMCs. These receptors all stem from a woman aged 18 to 35 in good health.

A few counts support this clonotype. This sequence joins TRBV29-1 and TRBJ1-1; tentative D call: TRBD1 (5 bases). Germline values: CDR1 SQVTM, CDR2 ANQGSEA. V was cut by 7 bases and J by 2 bases, with 14 bases left in between. The CDR3 extends over 13 amino acids. The CDR3 region is CSAQGLTNTEAFF. CDR3 sequence (DNA): TGCAGCGCCCAGGGACTAACTAACACTGAAGCTTTCTTT.

As for this clonotype: This may stem from a read error, because a much larger clone lies one nucleotide away. Here the CDR3 reads CATSQGLQLGYEQYF. DNA of the CDR3: TGTGCCACCAGCCAAGGGCTCCAGTTGGGTTACGAGCAGTACTTC. The rearrangement joins TRBV3-1 to TRBJ2-7; D unresolved. Per the germline V gene, CDR1 is LGHDT and CDR2 is YNNKEL (reference sequence). The CDR3 runs to 15 residues.

The sample holds a few counts of this clonotype. The chain uses TRBV27 and TRBJ2-2; TRBD2 matches at 9 bases. V was pared by 3 bases and J by 4 bases, with 18 bases of the junction left unmatched. The CDR3 runs to 20 residues. Per the germline V gene, CDR1 is MNHEY and CDR2 is SMNVEV (reference sequence). The CDR3 DNA reads TGTGCCAGCAGTTTTTTTCGCATGACTAGCGGCAGCGTTGTCACCGGGGAGCTGTTTTTT. This encodes CASSFFRMTSGSVVTGELFF.

This CDR3 is CASSRDRGLTYNEQFF. The CDR3 bases are TGTGCCAGCAGCCGAGACAGGGGGCTTACCTACAATGAGCAGTTCTTC. The gene calls are TRBV6-1 and TRBJ2-1; 10 bases are a match to TRBD1. The CDR3 is 16 residues long. Germline V gives CDR1 MNHNS, CDR2 SASEGT. Trimming at V came to 6 bases and at J to 2 bases, leaving 7 bases not matched to a gene.

This clonotype was found a few times. V usage is TRBV21-1 and J usage is TRBJ2-2; TRBD1 is the table's D call, not checked against the DNA. TRBV21-1 is an annotated pseudogene. This CDR3 region has 20 residues. CDR3 sequence (DNA): TGTGCCAGCAGCAAAGTTCGCAGGATAACGGACAGGGGGCGCAACGGGGAGCTGTTTTTT. This gives the protein CASSKVRRITDRGRNGELFF.

This clonotype came up a few times. The gene calls are TRBV6-5 and TRBJ2-2; D gene unclear. The CDR3 is 14 amino acids. The V gene's germline CDR1 is MNHEY and CDR2 SVGAGI. V gave up 3 bases and J gave up 6 bases, with 11 bases separating them. In DNA, the CDR3 is TGTGCCAGCAGTTATTATCGGGCTCCCGGGGAGCTGTTTTTT. Residues: CASSYYRAPGELFF.

The chain joins TRBV12-3 or TRBV12-4 to TRBJ2-7; D not certain. Deletions cut 7 bases from V and 7 bases from J, with 17 bases between. This CDR3 comprises 13 residues. The CDR3 DNA reads TGTGCCAGCACTACCGGATCCTCCGTGGAGCAGTACTTC. Protein: CASTTGSSVEQYF.

On this clonotype itself: The limits of the CDR3 on the DNA are not certain, so only TCRdb's listed CDR3 is given. The chain joins TRBV6-2 or TRBV6-3 to TRBJ2-2; TRBD2 was called by the table and not checked on the DNA. Inclusive of both ends, the CDR3 amounts to 16 amino acids. The V gene's germline CDR1 is MNHEY and CDR2 SVGEGT. The CDR3 sequence is CASSSSGLAGPGELFF.

This clonotype was seen ten or more times. This chain joins TRBV6-4 and TRBJ1-1; D is unclear. The CDR3 extends over 13 amino acids. V lost 4 bases to trimming and J lost 0 bases, with 6 bases between them. Germline V lookup: CDR1 MRHNA, CDR2 SNTAGT. CDR3 nucleotides: TGTGCCAGCAGTGCAACCTTGAACACTGAAGCTTTCTTT. Residues: CASSATLNTEAFF.

V and J are TRBV6-1 and TRBJ1-4, with no clear D. The CDR3 sequence is 18 residues long. Germline CDR1 reads MNHNS; CDR2 reads SASEGT. The germline V and J ends were trimmed by 6 bases and 0 bases, with 20 bases remaining between them. The chain's CDR3 is CASRPLRGSKATNEKLFF. DNA for the CDR3: TGTGCCAGCAGACCCTTGCGAGGGTCGAAAGCAACTAATGAAAAACTGTTTTTT.

This chain joins TRBV3-1 and TRBJ1-1, with D perhaps matching TRBD1 (6 bases). Germline values: CDR1 LGHDT, CDR2 YNNKEL (reference sequence). Trimming stripped 4 bases from V and 0 bases from J, with 15 bases between. This CDR3 is built from 16 residues. In DNA form, the CDR3 reads TGTGCCAGCAGCCCCATGGGAGGGACAATGAACACTGAAGCTTTCTTT. Its protein is CASSPMGGTMNTEAFF.

This clonotype was recorded a few times. This chain uses TRBV5-5 with TRBJ2-5; perhaps D is TRBD1 or TRBD2 (5 bases each). Per germline, CDR1 SGHKS and CDR2 YYEKEE (reference sequence). Trimming took 0 bases from V and 1 from J, leaving 10 bases between them. This CDR3 is 15 amino acids long. CDR3 sequence reads: CASSLARDGQETQYF. The DNA for the CDR3 is TGTGCCAGCAGCTTGGCCCGGGACGGCCAAGAGACCCAGTACTTC. The whole variable domain, remainder taken from reference TRBV5-5 and TRBJ2-5, is DAGVTQSPTHLIKTRGQQVTLRCSPISGHKSVSWYQQVLGQGPQFIFQYYEKEERGRGNFPDRFSARQFPNYSSELNVNALLLGDSALYLCASSLARDGQETQYFGPGTRLLVL.

This clonotype was seen more than once but under ten times. The chain is built from TRBV11-2 and TRBJ1-2; a possible D gene is TRBD1 (6 bases). In germline, CDR1 is SGHAT, CDR2 FQNNGV. The CDR3 loop spans 15 amino acids. V was trimmed by 1 base and J by 3 bases, leaving 12 bases between them. The CDR3 DNA sequence: TGTGCCAGCAGCTTAGGTACAGGGAGCTACTATGGCTACACCTTC. Translated, it gives CASSLGTGSYYGYTF.

This clonotype showed up many times. This chain links TRBV3-1 with TRBJ2-5; D is possibly TRBD2 (6 bases). The CDR3 loop spans 13 amino acids. Trimming stripped 4 bases from V and 5 bases from J, with 11 bases between. Germline V gene data show CDR1 as LGHDT and CDR2 as YNNKEL (reference sequence). The CDR3 DNA reads as TGTGCCAGCAGCCGGGCAGGGAGGGAGACCCAGTACTTC. Protein sequence: CASSRAGRETQYF.

This clonotype was counted a few times. The V and J genes are TRBV6-6 and TRBJ1-1; D is perhaps TRBD1 (5 bases). V lost 0 bases and J 6 bases, leaving 8 bases between the germline ends. This CDR3 region has 13 residues. The germline gives CDR1 MNHNY, CDR2 SVGAGI (reference sequence). The CDR3 DNA is TGTGCCAGCAGTTACTCGGCAGGGTCTGAAGCTTTCTTT. Its translation is CASSYSAGSEAFF.

This clonotype has only a few counts. The chain joins TRBV20-1 to TRBJ1-1; D gene ambiguous. Between the trimmed V and J ends, which lost 7 bases and 0 bases, there was a span of 12 bases. Germline CDR1 reads DFQATT; CDR2 reads SNEGSKA (reference sequence). The CDR3 contains 13 residues. Here the CDR3 DNA reads TGCAGTGGGAATGTACAGTTGAACACTGAAGCTTTCTTT. This codes for CSGNVQLNTEAFF.